Presented here are 25 T cell receptor beta chains from one specimen sequenced in a study of CD8+ T cells in alopecia areata (dated by TCRdb to the late 2010s). Receptor amplification or capture employed the immunoSEQ multiplex PCR assay. RNA was extracted from all samples and reverse transcribed into cDNA as template for TCR sequencing. In its TCRdb copy, this immuneACCESS table keeps in-frame sequences only and misses some clones. Where compared with another copy, unresolved V genes explain less than half of these, and the others have no known cause. In this sample the table shows 170,000 or so clones, around 58% of which occur a single time. The leading ten clones occupy around 13% of the sample. Sample time point, as interpreted from the label and publication: about 25 weeks on oral tofacitinib. The sample's treatment or condition, from its label and the paper: oral pan-JAK inhibitor, 5-10 mg twice daily.

Sequencing used CD8+ T cells sorted from blood, obtained at week 24, from a patient treated with tofacitinib. The source is a human donor with alopecia areata.

This clone has a handful of counts. V is TRBV30 and J is TRBJ2-1, with 12 bases aligning to TRBD2. Germline V lookup: CDR1 GTSNPN, CDR2 SVGIG (reference sequence). J lost 4 bases, V lost 6 bases, and 10 bases had no gene match. The CDR3 runs to 16 residues. The CDR3 loop reads CACPTSGGTQYNEQFF. The CDR3 DNA reads TGTGCCTGCCCCACTAGCGGGGGGACGCAATACAATGAGCAGTTCTTC.

In the case of this clone: The same CDR3 can be traced to other DNA sequences in this sample. The rearrangement joins TRBV7-2 to TRBJ1-2; D remains ambiguous. Trimming took off 6 bases at V and 3 bases at J, with 8 bases between the two ends. This CDR3 contains 12 residues. The germline V gene has CDR1 SGHTA and CDR2 FQGNSA. The CDR3 DNA reads TGTGCCAGCAGTCTCGGAGACTATGGCTACACCTTC. Its protein is CASSLGDYGYTF.

This rearrangement joins TRBV13 to TRBJ1-2; 8 bases line up with TRBD1. V lost 5 bases and J lost 3; bases outside the gene matches: 2. CDR1 is PRHDT, CDR2 FYEKMQ, per germline (reference sequence). The CDR3 sequence is 13 residues long. Here the CDR3 reads CASSPDRDYGYTF. In nucleotides, the CDR3 is TGTGCCAGCAGCCCGGACAGGGACTATGGCTACACCTTC.

This chain links TRBV9 with TRBJ2-2; D perhaps matches TRBD1 (6 bases). Trimming stripped 0 bases from V and 5 bases from J, with 23 bases between. The CDR3 loop spans 19 amino acids. Germline V lookup: CDR1 SGDLS, CDR2 YYNGEE. The CDR3 nucleotides read TGTGCCAGCAGCGTAGTCTTTTACCAGGGGCACGGTATGACCGGGGAGCTGTTTTTT. This translates into CASSVVFYQGHGMTGELFF.

The chain has TRBV6-1 and TRBJ1-1; weak D call: TRBD1 (5 bases). This CDR3 has 14 amino acids. Germline V gives CDR1 MNHNS, CDR2 SASEGT. V lost 7 bases and J 6 bases, leaving 18 bases between the germline ends. For the CDR3, the DNA is TGTGCCAGCAACCAGGTGGCAGGGTATTCTGAAGCTTTCTTT. Amino acid sequence: CASNQVAGYSEAFF.

The genes are TRBV7-9 and TRBJ2-7; no definite D call. Trimming cost V 5 bases and J 4 bases, with 9 bases left between them. Germline-derived CDR1 and CDR2 are SEHNR and FQNEAQ (reference sequence). This CDR3 has 12 residues. The CDR3 region is CASSPSGYEQYF. For the CDR3, the DNA is TGTGCCAGCAGCCCTAGTGGATACGAGCAGTACTTC.

The V call is TRBV7-2, the J call TRBJ2-5, with D perhaps TRBD2 (7 bases). The germline CDR1 and CDR2 sequences are SGHTA and FQGNSA. The CDR3 contains 16 residues. The V gene lost 1 base and the J gene lost 1 base, with 13 bases spanning the gap. As DNA, the CDR3 is TGTGCCAGCAGCTTAGGACGGGGGGCACTCCAAGAGACCCAGTACTTC. It encodes CASSLGRGALQETQYF.

This clone showed up just a few times. The V gene is TRBV5-1, the J gene TRBJ2-7; TRBD1 or TRBD2 may be the D gene (5 bases each). This CDR3 is built from 16 residues. Between the trimmed V and J ends, which lost 2 bases and 5 bases, there was a span of 20 bases. Germline CDR1 SGHRS, CDR2 YFSETQ. The CDR3 region is CASSLKPGPPRDEQYF. In DNA, the CDR3 is TGCGCCAGCAGCTTAAAACCGGGACCCCCTAGGGACGAGCAGTACTTC.

This clone turned up a few times. V gene TRBV29-1 combines with J gene TRBJ1-2, with D possibly TRBD1 on 6 matching bases. Germline loops: CDR1 SQVTM, CDR2 ANQGSEA. The CDR3 length is 13 residues. V shed 8 bases and J shed 8 bases, with 21 bases lying between them. The chain's CDR3 is CSTSPQGRGGYTF. Here the CDR3 DNA reads TGCAGCACCTCCCCACAGGGTCGGGGCGGCTACACCTTC.

This clone is a singleton in its sample. V usage is TRBV29-1 and J usage is TRBJ2-1, with no clear D. V was pared by 3 bases and J by 7 bases, with 13 bases between. The CDR3 is 13 amino acids. Germline loops: CDR1 SQVTM, CDR2 ANQGSEA. CDR3 loop: CSVDQNGRNEQFF. The CDR3 coding sequence is TGCAGCGTTGATCAAAATGGGCGGAATGAGCAGTTCTTC.

This chain uses TRBV2 with TRBJ1-2; 8 nucleotides line up with TRBD1. V was pared by 6 bases and J by 6 bases, with 6 bases of the junction left unmatched. CDR3 length equals 13 residues. Per germline, CDR1 SNHLY and CDR2 FYNNEI. CDR3 nucleotides: TGTGCCAGCAGCGTGTTACAGGGGGATGGCTACACCTTC. Residues: CASSVLQGDGYTF.

The rearrangement joins TRBV29-1 to TRBJ2-1; D might be TRBD1 or TRBD2, each matching 7 bases. Trimming stripped 4 bases from V and 6 bases from J, with 13 bases between. The CDR3 is made up of 13 amino acids. Germline CDR1 and CDR2: SQVTM and ANQGSEA. The CDR3 nucleotides are TGCAGCGTTGGAGGGGGGGACAGCAATGAGCAGTTCTTC. This codes for CSVGGGDSNEQFF.

This clone was observed once. V usage is TRBV25-1 and J usage is TRBJ2-3, with D hard to call. V was clipped by 4 bases and J by 1 base, with 9 bases between them. This CDR3 is built from 14 residues. In germline, CDR1 is MGHDK, CDR2 SYGVNS. This CDR3 reads CASSAGYGTDTQYF. The CDR3 DNA sequence: TGTGCCAGCAGTGCAGGTTATGGCACAGATACGCAGTATTTT.

This rearrangement joins TRBV11-2 to TRBJ2-5; 9 positions agree with TRBD1. Gene TRBJ2-7 matches the end of the DNA better, so the J call may be wrong. In germline, CDR1 is SGHAT, CDR2 FQNNGV. The CDR3 sequence is 14 residues long. The CDR3 loop reads CASSPGQGFYEQYF. CDR3 sequence (DNA): TGTGCCAGCAGCCCCGGACAGGGGTTCTACGAGCAGTACTTC.

The CDR3 DNA sequence: TGCAGCGTTGAATCTTATGACAGGGGGCAATCCTACAATGAGCAGTTCTTC. Its translation is CSVESYDRGQSYNEQFF. The chain employs TRBV29-1 and TRBJ2-1; TRBD1 aligns across 10 bases. Trimming cost V 2 bases and J 1 base; bases outside gene matches: 8. Per germline, CDR1 SQVTM and CDR2 ANQGSEA. The CDR3 sequence is 17 residues long.

The rearrangement uses TRBV30 and TRBJ2-7; D is undetermined. The germline CDR1 and CDR2 sequences are GTSNPN and SVGIG (reference sequence). This CDR3 is 12 amino acids long. The V and J ends lost 3 bases and 7 bases respectively, with 13 bases between them. The CDR3 nucleotides are TGTGCCTGGAGGGGTGTGACATTAGAGCAGTACTTC. This translates into CAWRGVTLEQYF.

This clone has just one count. The CDR3 spells CASSQGGTGDPQYF. The CDR3 DNA sequence: TGCGCCAGCAGCCAGGGGGGGACGGGGGACCCGCAGTACTTC. The chain combines TRBV5-1 with TRBJ2-7; tentatively, D is TRBD1 or TRBD2 (7 bases each). Trimming took 4 bases from V and 9 from J, leaving 20 bases between them. This CDR3 has 14 residues. Germline lookup yields CDR1 SGHRS and CDR2 YFSETQ.

V usage is TRBV5-1 and J usage is TRBJ1-5, with 7 bases fitting TRBD1. Germline values: CDR1 SGHRS, CDR2 YFSETQ. With V trimmed by 3 bases and J by 2 bases, 5 bases remained unmatched. The CDR3 loop spans 15 amino acids. For the CDR3, the DNA is TGCGCCAGCAGCTGGCAGGGGGGCGGCAATCAGCCCCAGCATTTT. As protein: CASSWQGGGNQPQHF.

This clone was seen a handful of times. The V call is TRBV29-1, the J call TRBJ2-2, with D maybe TRBD1 (5 bases). Trimming took 7 bases from V and 1 from J, leaving 22 bases between them. The CDR3 is made up of 17 amino acids. Germline lookup yields CDR1 SQVTM and CDR2 ANQGSEA. CDR3 loop: CSANLAGQSKNTGELFF. The DNA for the CDR3 is TGCAGCGCGAACTTGGCAGGGCAGAGTAAGAACACCGGGGAGCTGTTTTTT.

The V call is TRBV10-3, the J call TRBJ1-5; D perhaps matches TRBD1 (6 bases). Per germline, CDR1 ENHRY and CDR2 SYGVKD. CDR3 length: 17 amino acids. The V gene lost 8 bases and the J gene lost 0 bases, with 20 bases spanning the gap. In DNA, the CDR3 is TGTGCCATCCGCCGCACAGGGCTGGGTCGTAGCAATCAGCCCCAGCATTTT. This translates into CAIRRTGLGRSNQPQHF.

This chain uses TRBV29-1 with TRBJ2-5; 7 positions agree with TRBD1. Trimming removed 3 bases from V and 3 bases from J; junction bases left unmatched: 10. Germline V gene sequence: CDR1 SQVTM, CDR2 ANQGSEA. The CDR3 extends over 15 amino acids. The DNA of the CDR3 is TGCAGCGTTGAGACAGGGCAAGGGTGGGAAGAGACCCAGTACTTC. Its translation is CSVETGQGWEETQYF.

The chain joins TRBV5-1 to TRBJ2-7, with TRBD1 matching 8 bases. V shed 3 bases, J shed 0 bases, and the junction held 5 bases outside the gene matches. The CDR3 length is 15 residues. CDR1 and CDR2 from the germline V gene are SGHRS and YFSETQ. CDR3 amino acids: CASSWTGQDSYEQYF. The DNA for the CDR3 is TGCGCCAGCAGCTGGACGGGACAGGACTCCTACGAGCAGTACTTC. The full variable domain, in which reference TRBV5-1 and TRBJ2-7 provide the parts outside the CDR3, is KAGVTQTPRYLIKTRGQQVTLSCSPISGHRSVSWYQQTPGQGLQFLFEYFSETQRNKGNFPGRFSGRQFSNSRSEMNVSTLELGDSALYLCASSWTGQDSYEQYFGPGTRLTVT.

Turning to this clone: An end of the junction does not agree with germline; a read error may underlie this. The chain combines TRBV30 with TRBJ1-1; D is unresolved. Germline V lookup: CDR1 GTSNPN, CDR2 SVGIG (reference sequence). CDR3 length equals 11 residues. CDR3 coding DNA: TGTGCCTGGAGGGCTAACACTGAAACTTTCTTT. Translated, it gives CAWRANTETFF. Combining the CDR3 with reference TRBV30 and TRBJ1-1 gives the whole variable domain SQTIHQWPATLVQPVGSPLSLECTVEGTSNPNLYWYRQAAGRGLQLLFYSVGIGQISSEVPQNLSASRPQDRQFILSSKKLLLSDSGFYLCAWRANTETFFGQGTRLTVV.

This clone has a handful of counts. The chain combines TRBV14 with TRBJ1-3; tentatively, D is TRBD1 (6 bases). Germline V gene data show CDR1 as SGHDN and CDR2 as FVKESK. V gave up 0 bases and J gave up 0 bases, with 9 bases separating them. The CDR3 consists of 16 residues. CDR3 in amino acids: CASSQELGASGNTIYF. In DNA form, the CDR3 reads TGTGCCAGCAGCCAAGAACTGGGGGCCTCTGGAAACACCATATATTTT.

The chain couples TRBV19 to TRBJ1-1; possibly TRBD1 for D (5 bases). Trimming pared 4 bases from V and 1 base from J, leaving 13 bases between. CDR3 length: 15 residues. CDR1 is LNHDA, CDR2 SQIVND, per germline (reference sequence). CDR3 loop: CASSTNGDPNTEAFF. CDR3 coding DNA: TGTGCCAGTAGTACCAACGGGGACCCGAACACTGAAGCTTTCTTT.